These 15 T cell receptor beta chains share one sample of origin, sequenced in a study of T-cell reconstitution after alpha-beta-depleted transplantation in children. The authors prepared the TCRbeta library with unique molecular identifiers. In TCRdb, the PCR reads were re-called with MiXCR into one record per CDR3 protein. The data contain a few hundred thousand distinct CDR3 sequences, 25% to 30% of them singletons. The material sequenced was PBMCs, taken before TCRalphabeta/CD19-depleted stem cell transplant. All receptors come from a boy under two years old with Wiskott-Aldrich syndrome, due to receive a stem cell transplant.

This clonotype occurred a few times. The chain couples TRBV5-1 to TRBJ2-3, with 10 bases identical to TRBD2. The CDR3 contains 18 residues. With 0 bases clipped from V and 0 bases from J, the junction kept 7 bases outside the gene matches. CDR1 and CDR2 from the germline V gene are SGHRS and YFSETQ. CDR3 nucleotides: TGCGCCAGCAGCTTGGAGCTAGCGGGAGTCTGGAGCACAGATACGCAGTATTTT. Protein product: CASSLELAGVWSTDTQYF. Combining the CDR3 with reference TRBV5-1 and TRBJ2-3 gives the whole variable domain KAGVTQTPRYLIKTRGQQVTLSCSPISGHRSVSWYQQTPGQGLQFLFEYFSETQRNKGNFPGRFSGRQFSNSRSEMNVSTLELGDSALYLCASSLELAGVWSTDTQYFGPGTRLTVL.

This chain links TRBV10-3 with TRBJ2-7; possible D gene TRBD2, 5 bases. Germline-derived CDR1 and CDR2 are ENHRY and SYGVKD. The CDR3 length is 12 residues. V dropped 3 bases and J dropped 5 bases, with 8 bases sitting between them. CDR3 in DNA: TGTGCCATCAGTGATAGGCGGGACGAGCAGTACTTC. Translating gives CAISDRRDEQYF.

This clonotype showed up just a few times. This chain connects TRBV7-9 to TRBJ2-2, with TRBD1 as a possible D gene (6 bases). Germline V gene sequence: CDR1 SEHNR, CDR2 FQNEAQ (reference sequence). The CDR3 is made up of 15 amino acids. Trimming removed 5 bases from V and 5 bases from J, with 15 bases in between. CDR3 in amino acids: CASSAITGLTGELFF. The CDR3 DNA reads TGTGCCAGCAGCGCGATTACAGGGCTAACCGGGGAGCTGTTTTTT.

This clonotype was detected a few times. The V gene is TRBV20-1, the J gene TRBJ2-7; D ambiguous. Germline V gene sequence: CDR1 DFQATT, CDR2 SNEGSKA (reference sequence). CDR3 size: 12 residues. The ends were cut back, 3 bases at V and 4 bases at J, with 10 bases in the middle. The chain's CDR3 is CSASLIRYEQYF. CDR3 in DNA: TGCAGTGCTAGCCTGATCCGGTACGAGCAGTACTTC.

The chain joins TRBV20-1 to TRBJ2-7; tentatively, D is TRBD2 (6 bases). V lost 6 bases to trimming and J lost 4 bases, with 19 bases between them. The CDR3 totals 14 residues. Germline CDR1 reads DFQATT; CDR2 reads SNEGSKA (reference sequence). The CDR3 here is CSAPTSRLPYEQYF. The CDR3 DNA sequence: TGCAGTGCCCCCACTAGCCGCCTCCCTTACGAGCAGTACTTC.

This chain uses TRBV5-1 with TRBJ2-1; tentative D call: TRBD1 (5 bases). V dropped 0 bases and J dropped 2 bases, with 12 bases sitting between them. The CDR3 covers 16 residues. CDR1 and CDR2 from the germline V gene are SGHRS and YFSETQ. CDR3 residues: CASSLGGAEPYNEQFF. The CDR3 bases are TGCGCCAGCAGCTTGGGTGGGGCGGAACCCTACAATGAGCAGTTCTTC.

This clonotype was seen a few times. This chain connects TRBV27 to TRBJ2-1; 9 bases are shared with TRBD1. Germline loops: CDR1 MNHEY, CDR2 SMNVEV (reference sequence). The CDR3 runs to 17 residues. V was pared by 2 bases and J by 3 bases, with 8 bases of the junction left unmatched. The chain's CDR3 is CASSLTRTGARYNEQFF. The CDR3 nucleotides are TGTGCCAGCAGTTTAACCCGGACAGGGGCACGCTACAATGAGCAGTTCTTC.

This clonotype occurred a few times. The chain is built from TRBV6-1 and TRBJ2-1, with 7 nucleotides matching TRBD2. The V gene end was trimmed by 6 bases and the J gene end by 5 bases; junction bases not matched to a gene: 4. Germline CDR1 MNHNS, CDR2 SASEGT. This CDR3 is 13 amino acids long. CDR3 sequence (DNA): TGTGCCAGCAGGCCGGGGACTAACAATGAGCAGTTCTTC. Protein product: CASRPGTNNEQFF.

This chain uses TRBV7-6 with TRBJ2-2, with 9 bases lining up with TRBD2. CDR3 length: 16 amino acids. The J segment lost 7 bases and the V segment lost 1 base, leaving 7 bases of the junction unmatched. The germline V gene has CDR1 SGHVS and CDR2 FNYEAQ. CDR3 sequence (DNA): TGTGCCAGCAGCTTAGGGGGTAGCGGGAGTATCGGGGAGCTGTTTTTT. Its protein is CASSLGGSGSIGELFF.

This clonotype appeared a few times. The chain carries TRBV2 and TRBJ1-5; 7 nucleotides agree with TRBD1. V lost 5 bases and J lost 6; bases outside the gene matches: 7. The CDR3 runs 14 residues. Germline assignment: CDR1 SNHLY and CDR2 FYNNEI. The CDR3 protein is CASSSGTAGQPQHF. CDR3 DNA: TGTGCCAGCAGTTCCGGGACAGCGGGTCAGCCCCAGCATTTT.

Here the CDR3 DNA reads TGCGCCAGCAGCTGGGGACTAGCGGTCGACAATGAGCAGTTCTTC. Its translation is CASSWGLAVDNEQFF. This chain connects TRBV5-1 to TRBJ2-1; TRBD2 matches 11 bases. Germline lookup yields CDR1 SGHRS and CDR2 YFSETQ. Trimming at V came to 3 bases and at J to 5 bases, leaving 4 bases not matched to a gene. This CDR3 spans 15 amino acids.

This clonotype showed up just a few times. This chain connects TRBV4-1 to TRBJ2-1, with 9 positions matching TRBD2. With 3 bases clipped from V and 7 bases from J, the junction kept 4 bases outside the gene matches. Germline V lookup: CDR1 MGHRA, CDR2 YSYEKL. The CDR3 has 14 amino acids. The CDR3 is CASSQDSGRNEQFF. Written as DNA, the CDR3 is TGCGCCAGCAGCCAGGACAGCGGGAGGAATGAGCAGTTCTTC.

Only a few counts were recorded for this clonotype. The CDR3 DNA reads TGTGCCAGCAGCTTGTCCGCGGTGGTGAACACTGAAGCTTTCTTT. Residues: CASSLSAVVNTEAFF. This rearrangement joins TRBV7-3 to TRBJ1-1; D gene uncertain. The V end was cut by 3 bases, the J end by 0 bases, with 11 bases between. The CDR3 has 15 residues. In germline, CDR1 is SGHTA, CDR2 FQGTGA.

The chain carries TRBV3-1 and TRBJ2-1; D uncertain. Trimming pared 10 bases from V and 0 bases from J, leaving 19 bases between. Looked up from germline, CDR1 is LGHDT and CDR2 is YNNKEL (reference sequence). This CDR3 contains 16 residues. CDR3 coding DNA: TGTGCCAACAACCAAGACGGAACCTGCTCCTACAATGAGCAGTTCTTC. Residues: CANNQDGTCSYNEQFF.

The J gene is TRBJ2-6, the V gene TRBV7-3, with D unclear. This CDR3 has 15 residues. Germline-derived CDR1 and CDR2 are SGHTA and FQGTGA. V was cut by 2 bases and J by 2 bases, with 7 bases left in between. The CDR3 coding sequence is TGTGCCAGCAGCTTAGCCAGCCCTGGGGCCAACGTCCTGACTTTC. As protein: CASSLASPGANVLTF.